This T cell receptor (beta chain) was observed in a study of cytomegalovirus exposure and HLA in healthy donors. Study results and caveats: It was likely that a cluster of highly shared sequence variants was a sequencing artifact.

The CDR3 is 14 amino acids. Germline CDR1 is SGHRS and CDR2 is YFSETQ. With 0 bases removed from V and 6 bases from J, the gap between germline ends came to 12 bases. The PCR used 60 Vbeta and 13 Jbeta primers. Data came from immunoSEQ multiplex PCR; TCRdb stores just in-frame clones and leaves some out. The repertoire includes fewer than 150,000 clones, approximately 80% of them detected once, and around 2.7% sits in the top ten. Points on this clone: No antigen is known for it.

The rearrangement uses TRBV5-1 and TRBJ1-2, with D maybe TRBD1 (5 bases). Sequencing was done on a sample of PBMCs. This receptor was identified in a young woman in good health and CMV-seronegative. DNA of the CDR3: TGCGCCAGCAGCTTGGTTGAGGGGAGGCATGGCTACACCTTC. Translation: CASSLVEGRHGYTF.